The 32 T cell receptor beta chains given below trace back to one sample, sequenced in a study of blood T cells in healthy people across ages. Alongside a J-beta primer mix, a sample-barcoded 5' primer served in a second PCR lasting about 6 to 11 cycles. TCRdb re-called the 5' RACE reads with MiXCR, one entry per CDR3 protein. The sample lists around 1,700,000 distinct CDR3 sequences; roughly 27% were seen once. Sequenced input: blood. These receptors all stem from a woman in her thirties in good health.

This sequence joins TRBV2 and TRBJ2-7, with D possibly TRBD1 on 6 matching bases. From germline, CDR1 is SNHLY and CDR2 FYNNEI. V was cut by 6 bases and J by 3 bases, with 18 bases left in between. The CDR3 contains 15 residues. The CDR3, as DNA: TGTGCCAGCAGAGACCGGACAGCTACGAGCTACGAGCAGTACTTC. Its protein is CASRDRTATSYEQYF.

Only a few counts were recorded for this clonotype. Written as DNA, the CDR3 is TGTGCCAGCTCACTTACCGGGACAGGGCTCCACTCTGGGGCCAACGTCCTGACTTTC. Amino acids: CASSLTGTGLHSGANVLTF. This sequence joins TRBV18 and TRBJ2-6, with 9 bases that match TRBD1. The germline CDR1 and CDR2 sequences are KGHSH and LQKENI. The V segment lost 4 bases and the J segment 0 bases; nucleotides outside the gene matches: 10. The CDR3 spans 19 residues.

This clonotype has only a few counts. The rearrangement joins TRBV20-1 to TRBJ2-1; 9 nucleotides line up with TRBD2. CDR1 and CDR2 (germline): DFQATT, SNEGSKA (reference sequence). CDR3 size: 13 residues. The V gene end was trimmed by 3 bases and the J gene end by 8 bases; junction bases not matched to a gene: 5. The DNA of the CDR3 is TGCAGTGCTAGGCGGGAGGGCCGGTATGAGCAGTTCTTC. Translation gives CSARREGRYEQFF.

The rearrangement links TRBV30 to TRBJ1-2; TRBD1 agrees at 8 bases. Germline V gene lookup returns CDR1 GTSNPN and CDR2 SVGIG (reference sequence). The V and J ends lost 1 base and 8 bases, in that order; junction bases with no gene match: 3. This CDR3 is 12 amino acids long. In DNA form, the CDR3 reads TGTGCCTGGAGTGAACAGGGGGGCGGCTACACCTTC. Its protein is CAWSEQGGGYTF. The whole variable domain, filled in from reference TRBV30 and TRBJ1-2, reads SQTIHQWPATLVQPVGSPLSLECTVEGTSNPNLYWYRQAAGRGLQLLFYSVGIGQISSEVPQNLSASRPQDRQFILSSKKLLLSDSGFYLCAWSEQGGGYTFGSGTRLTVV.

The table lists this clonotype with a few counts. This clone may be a read error of a much larger clone one base away. The chain joins TRBV7-2 to TRBJ2-7; D is possibly TRBD1 (6 bases). The ends were cut back, 4 bases at V and 3 bases at J, with 16 bases in the middle. The CDR3 spans 15 residues. Looked up from germline, CDR1 is SGHTA and CDR2 is FQGNSA. Written as DNA, the CDR3 is TGTGCCAGCAGCTCAGTTGGGGGCAGGGACTACGAGCAGTACTTC. Its protein is CASSSVGGRDYEQYF. Filled out from reference TRBV7-2 and TRBJ2-7, the complete variable domain reads GAGVSQSPSNKVTEKGKDVELRCDPISGHTALYWYRQSLGQGLEFLIYFQGNSAPDKSGLPSDRFSAERTGGSVSTLTIQRTQQEDSAVYLCASSSVGGRDYEQYFGPGTRLTVT.

The chain is built from TRBV20-1 and TRBJ2-5, with 12 bases identical to TRBD2. The tail of the sequence fits TRBJ2-7 better, so the J call may be wrong. Germline V gene lookup returns CDR1 DFQATT and CDR2 SNEGSKA (reference sequence). CDR3 length equals 15 residues. CDR3 in amino acids: CSVSLLTSGSDEQYF. DNA for the CDR3: TGCAGTGTCTCTCTACTGACTAGCGGGAGTGACGAGCAGTACTTC.

This clonotype has only a few counts. The chain employs TRBV5-1 and TRBJ1-1; tentative D call: TRBD1 (6 bases). Trimming pared 3 bases from V and 1 base from J, leaving 16 bases between. There are 16 residues in the CDR3. Germline CDR1 is SGHRS and CDR2 is YFSETQ. The CDR3 here is CASSSRWGTPNTEAFF. The CDR3 region has the DNA TGCGCCAGCAGCTCCCGTTGGGGGACACCGAACACTGAAGCTTTCTTT.

This rearrangement joins TRBV10-2 to TRBJ2-7; either TRBD1 or TRBD2 may fit D (6 bases each). Germline V gives CDR1 WSHSY, CDR2 SAAADI. CDR3 length equals 15 residues. V was clipped by 3 bases and J by 7 bases, with 19 bases between them. As DNA, the CDR3 is TGCGCCAGCAGTGACCCACTAGACGGGGGCAATGAGCAGTACTTC. It specifies CASSDPLDGGNEQYF.

This clonotype came up a few times. V gene TRBV7-9 combines with J gene TRBJ2-5; maybe TRBD1 (5 bases). The CDR3 is made up of 15 amino acids. V lost 0 bases, J lost 4 bases, and 12 bases lay in between. CDR1 SEHNR and CDR2 FQNEAQ come from the germline V gene (reference sequence). CDR3 loop: CASSLAWQGVETQYF. Written as DNA, the CDR3 is TGTGCCAGCAGCTTAGCGTGGCAGGGTGTAGAGACCCAGTACTTC.

The CDR3 spells CSAGTGGADLQFF. The DNA for the CDR3 is TGCAGTGCGGGTACAGGGGGCGCGGACCTGCAGTTCTTC. This chain connects TRBV20-1 to TRBJ2-1, with 9 positions matching TRBD1. Trimming at V came to 6 bases and at J to 12 bases, leaving 12 bases not matched to a gene. The length of the CDR3 is 13 residues. Per germline, CDR1 DFQATT and CDR2 SNEGSKA (reference sequence).

V is TRBV20-1 and J is TRBJ2-3, with TRBD2 matching over 7 bases. This CDR3 contains 15 residues. The trim removed 6 bases at V and 0 bases at J, leaving 9 bases unmatched. Per the germline V gene, CDR1 is DFQATT and CDR2 is SNEGSKA (reference sequence). DNA for the CDR3: TGCAGTGCCCGGACTAGACAAACTAGCACAGATACGCAGTATTTT. This encodes CSARTRQTSTDTQYF.

V usage is TRBV7-2 and J usage is TRBJ1-5, with D possibly being TRBD1 (6 bases). V dropped 1 base and J dropped 7 bases, with 11 bases sitting between them. The CDR3 is made up of 14 amino acids. Looked up from germline, CDR1 is SGHTA and CDR2 is FQGNSA. CDR3 residues: CASSLERGYQPQHF. For the CDR3, the DNA is TGTGCCAGCAGCTTAGAGAGGGGGTACCAGCCCCAGCATTTT.

This clonotype occurred many times. The chain couples TRBV12-3 or TRBV12-4 to TRBJ2-7; D is perhaps TRBD2 (5 bases). V was clipped by 6 bases and J by 3 bases, with 12 bases between them. The CDR3 is made up of 13 amino acids. The CDR3 protein is CASRIGGLYEQYF. The CDR3 DNA reads as TGTGCCAGCAGAATTGGAGGCCTCTACGAGCAGTACTTC.

This chain links TRBV7-9 with TRBJ2-1; 15 positions agree with TRBD2. With 4 bases clipped from V and 0 bases from J, the junction kept 7 bases outside the gene matches. The length of the CDR3 is 19 residues. In germline, CDR1 is SEHNR, CDR2 FQNEAQ (reference sequence). CDR3: CASSSGTSGGPSSYNEQFF. Written as DNA, the CDR3 is TGTGCCAGCAGCTCCGGGACTAGCGGGGGGCCCAGCTCCTACAATGAGCAGTTCTTC.

This clonotype was recorded at least ten times. The chain joins TRBV4-1 to TRBJ2-5, with a tentative D call TRBD2 (5 bases). Trimming stripped 5 bases from V and 1 base from J, with 14 bases between. Germline V gene lookup returns CDR1 MGHRA and CDR2 YSYEKL. The CDR3 loop spans 15 amino acids. The CDR3 loop reads CASSGRGNLQETQYF. The CDR3 DNA reads as TGCGCCAGCAGCGGAAGAGGGAACCTCCAAGAGACCCAGTACTTC.

A remark on this clonotype: A read error may produce the germline difference seen at one junction end. This sequence joins TRBV12-3 or TRBV12-4 and TRBJ2-1, with D possibly TRBD1 on 5 matching bases. The CDR3 totals 14 residues. This CDR3 is CASSSPKQENGQFF. The CDR3 nucleotides read TGTGCCAGTAGTTCCCCTAAACAGGAGAATGGGCAGTTCTTC.

The chain carries TRBV7-2 and TRBJ2-1, with TRBD2 matching over 11 bases. CDR3 size: 17 residues. Germline loops: CDR1 SGHTA, CDR2 FQGNSA. The V segment lost 2 bases and the J segment 8 bases; nucleotides outside the gene matches: 11. For the CDR3, the DNA is TGTGCCAGCAGCTTACAGGCTAGCGGGAGGAGATACGATGAGCAGTTCTTC. Residues: CASSLQASGRRYDEQFF.

V and J are TRBV20-1 and TRBJ1-2; D gene unclear. Between the trimmed V and J ends, which lost 5 bases and 0 bases, there was a span of 7 bases. The germline gives CDR1 DFQATT, CDR2 SNEGSKA (reference sequence). This CDR3 is built from 12 residues. In nucleotides, the CDR3 is TGCAGTGCTGGAGTCACTAACTATGGCTACACCTTC. This gives the protein CSAGVTNYGYTF.

The chain employs TRBV6-1 and TRBJ2-5; 10 nucleotides agree with TRBD2. The junction had 8 bases not matched to a gene; V was cut back by 5 bases and J by 5 bases. CDR1 is MNHNS and CDR2 is SASEGT in the germline V gene. CDR3 size: 15 residues. The CDR3 sequence: CASSQASGGAETQYF. The CDR3 nucleotides read TGTGCCAGCAGTCAGGCGAGCGGGGGGGCGGAGACCCAGTACTTC.

This clonotype was counted only a few times. This sequence joins TRBV7-9 and TRBJ2-1; tentatively, D is TRBD2 (6 bases). Trimming took off 5 bases at V and 8 bases at J, with 16 bases between the two ends. Germline V gives CDR1 SEHNR, CDR2 FQNEAQ (reference sequence). The CDR3 contains 14 residues. The CDR3 protein is CASSPTRRDHEQFF. The DNA for the CDR3 is TGTGCCAGCAGCCCCACGAGGCGGGACCATGAGCAGTTCTTC.

J is TRBJ2-1 and V is TRBV27; the match to TRBD1 covers 8 bases. The germline gives CDR1 MNHEY, CDR2 SMNVEV (reference sequence). The length of the CDR3 is 14 residues. CDR3 nucleotides: TGTGTCTGCCGGGACAGGAACTCCTACAATGAGCAGTTCTTC. The encoded protein is CVCRDRNSYNEQFF.

This clonotype has just a few counts. V gene TRBV2 combines with J gene TRBJ1-2; D remains ambiguous. CDR3 length equals 14 residues. Looked up from germline, CDR1 is SNHLY and CDR2 is FYNNEI. Trimming cost V 2 bases and J 4 bases, with 11 bases left between them. CDR3 bases: TGTGCCAGCAGTGAATTAACGGAGTCCTATGGCTACACCTTC. As protein: CASSELTESYGYTF.

Comments on this clonotype: The junction shows a germline mismatch at one end, possibly a read error. The rearrangement links TRBV18 to TRBJ2-7; 7 nucleotides match TRBD1. This CDR3 contains 16 residues. Germline loops: CDR1 KGHSH, CDR2 LQKENI. CDR3 coding DNA: TGTGCCAGCTCACCACCCGCGGCAGGGGGTTTCTACGGGCAGTACTTC. It translates to CASSPPAAGGFYGQYF.

This clonotype was counted a few times. The rearrangement uses TRBV20-1 and TRBJ2-1; possibly TRBD1 or TRBD2 for D (6 bases each). Germline CDR1 is DFQATT and CDR2 is SNEGSKA (reference sequence). V lost 2 bases and J 10 bases, leaving 12 bases between the germline ends. The CDR3 has 12 residues. DNA for the CDR3: TGCAGTGCTAGATGGGGGGCACTCGAGCAGTTCTTC. It encodes CSARWGALEQFF.

The J gene is TRBJ2-7, the V gene TRBV5-1; D is perhaps TRBD1 or TRBD2 (6 bases each). The germline V gene encodes CDR1 SGHRS and CDR2 YFSETQ. This CDR3 has 13 amino acids. The germline V and J ends were trimmed by 7 bases and 2 bases, with 13 bases remaining between them. CDR3 amino acids: CASPARGPYEQYF. In nucleotides, the CDR3 is TGCGCCAGCCCCGCCCGGGGGCCCTACGAGCAGTACTTC.

This clonotype has more than one count but fewer than ten. This chain uses TRBV20-1 with TRBJ2-1; 12 nucleotides match TRBD2. The V and J ends lost 5 bases and 0 bases, in that order; junction bases with no gene match: 2. This CDR3 has 15 amino acids. Per germline, CDR1 DFQATT and CDR2 SNEGSKA (reference sequence). CDR3 DNA sequence: TGCAGTGCTCTACTAGCGGGAGGCTCCTACAATGAGCAGTTCTTC. It translates to CSALLAGGSYNEQFF.

V and J are TRBV28 and TRBJ2-5; no definite D call. The J call is uncertain, as TRBJ2-7 better fits the DNA end. In germline, CDR1 is MDHEN, CDR2 SYDVKM. The CDR3 has 12 residues. The CDR3 coding sequence is TGTGCCAGCAGGCAAACTCCGTTCGAGCAGTACTTC. Encoded protein: CASRQTPFEQYF.

This clonotype was picked up many times. The chain employs TRBV9 and TRBJ1-2; D unclear. With 0 bases removed from V and 6 bases from J, the gap between germline ends came to 15 bases. From germline, CDR1 is SGDLS and CDR2 YYNGEE. This CDR3 has 15 amino acids. CDR3 in amino acids: CASSVVSATGDGYTF. CDR3 in DNA: TGTGCCAGCAGCGTAGTTTCAGCGACTGGTGATGGCTACACCTTC. Full variable domain (remainder filled in from reference TRBV9 and TRBJ1-2): DSGVTQTPKHLITATGQRVTLRCSPRSGDLSVYWYQQSLDQGLQFLIQYYNGEERAKGNILERFSAQQFPDLHSELNLSSLELGDSALYFCASSVVSATGDGYTFGSGTRLTVV.

In this sample, this clonotype turned up many times. This rearrangement joins TRBV12-3 or TRBV12-4 to TRBJ2-7; no clear D gene. This CDR3 has 11 residues. V dropped 6 bases and J dropped 6 bases, with 9 bases sitting between them. CDR3 sequence reads: CASSGALEQYF. CDR3 nucleotide sequence: TGTGCCAGCAGCGGAGCTCTCGAGCAGTACTTC.

In this sample, this clonotype turned up a few times. The chain joins TRBV24-1 to TRBJ2-1; either TRBD1 or TRBD2 may fit D (5 bases each). Germline lookup yields CDR1 KGHDR and CDR2 SFDVKD. The CDR3 loop spans 14 amino acids. The V and J ends lost 3 bases and 5 bases respectively, with 10 bases between them. The CDR3 loop is CATSDERDHNEQFF. CDR3 DNA sequence: TGTGCCACCAGTGATGAGAGGGACCACAATGAGCAGTTCTTC.

The sample holds a few counts of this clonotype. The chain combines TRBV7-6 with TRBJ2-1; perhaps TRBD2 as D (6 bases). The V and J ends lost 0 bases and 1 base respectively, with 13 bases between them. CDR1 SGHVS and CDR2 FNYEAQ come from the germline V gene. CDR3 size: 17 residues. The CDR3 DNA is TGTGCCAGCAGCTTAGCGCGGGAAGGGTGGTCCTACAATGAGCAGTTCTTC. Amino acids: CASSLAREGWSYNEQFF.

CDR3 region: CASSYRLAGYARTDTQYF. Here the CDR3 DNA reads TGTGCCAGCAGTTATCGGCTAGCGGGTTACGCTCGCACAGATACGCAGTATTTT. This chain joins TRBV6-2 or TRBV6-3 and TRBJ2-3; TRBD2 aligns across 8 bases. CDR1 MNHEY and CDR2 SVGEGT come from the germline V gene. J lost 1 base, V lost 3 bases, and 12 bases had no gene match. This CDR3 is built from 18 residues.